This TCR beta chain was retrieved from a study of T cell clones after liver transplantation. Study details: Post-transplant blood was tracked for graft-donor-reactive T cell clones identified in a pre-transplant mixed lymphocyte reaction. Apart from a few HCV-positive recipients, transplants were for non-autoimmune, non-viral reasons.

The method was immunoSEQ multiplex PCR; TCRdb's version includes in-frame clones alone and lacks a portion of them. The sample lists around 100,000 clones, roughly 80% seen once, with around 2.9% in the top ten. Study-wide points: The donor-reactive repertoire was only partly measurable in a couple of subjects, lacking donor cells.

Concerning this clone itself: What it binds is not known.

The CDR3 length is 16 residues. Germline V CDR1 and CDR2: SGHRS, YFSETQ. Trimming at V came to 0 bases and at J to 11 bases, leaving 13 bases not matched to a gene. The chain recombines TRBV5-1 with TRBJ1-3, with 8 bases lining up with TRBD1. Specimen: CD4+ T cells from blood, collected around 4 years after liver transplant. This sequence was found in a human patient who received a liver transplant. Some T cells may be supplied by the graft donor. CDR3 loop: CASSLGGQGNYGAIYF. For the CDR3, the DNA is TGCGCCAGCAGCTTGGGTGGACAGGGTAATTACGGCGCCATATATTTT.